Listed here is a single TCR beta chain. Antigen: not known. Conventional CD4 T cells were sorted as CD4+CD127+ cells. The data were taken from a study of B cell selection in AIRE deficiency. Study outcomes and limitations: Approximately 29% of healthy-shared Treg sequences were found among patient Tconv cells. AIRE-deficient Tconv and Treg repertoires matched healthy donors in TCRBV, CDR3 length, diversity.

Sequencing was performed with immunoSEQ multiplex PCR; in TCRdb, only in-frame clones are kept and a portion is missing. The repertoire holds about 25,000 clones, with about 95% as singletons. CDR1 and CDR2 (germline): SQVTM, ANQGSEA. The ends lost 3 bases at V and 4 bases at J; junction bases unmatched: 3. The CDR3 sequence is 13 residues long. This sequence originates from a human donor in good health. The genes are TRBV29-1 and TRBJ1-5, with 7 bases lining up with TRBD1. Sequenced material: CD4+CD127+ conventional T cells sorted from PBMCs. This chain's CDR3 is CSVEGQPNQPQHF. CDR3 nucleotide sequence: TGCAGCGTTGAGGGACAGCCAAATCAGCCCCAGCATTTT.